This T cell receptor beta chain is drawn from a study of shared clonotypes between healthy human individuals (dated by TCRdb to about 2020). General notes on the study: A couple of women and a few men aged 18 to 49 years were included in the cohort. Blood TCR repertoires of five healthy adults were deeply sequenced to estimate repertoire size and the extent of clonotype sharing between individuals. To increase sequencing depth and limit assay-specific biases, different laboratories used diverse techniques to prepare libraries and sequence TCR repertoires. Per donor, leukapheresis produced somewhere between about 0.85 and 10 billion PBMCs. For each donor, CD4 naive and CD4 memory were each run on three plates, CD8 naive on two plates, and CD8 memory on one plate.

Its CDR3 holds 14 amino acids, cysteine through phenylalanine. Left in the record is the CDR3 DNA by itself, 42 bases read in frame from the first base. According to the germline V gene (reference sequence), CDR1 reads SEHNR and CDR2 reads FQNEAQ. V is cut by 5 bases and J by 4 bases, and the space between the germline ends is 15 bases. Using the deep immunoSEQ assay, multiplex PCR amplified TCR CDR3 regions from genomic DNA. Extracted genomic DNA from each cell subset was distributed evenly across all wells of several immunoSEQ 96-well plates, and each plate was treated as a replicate. Each replicate PCR for sorted subsets received about 180 ng genomic DNA, equal to roughly 30,000 T cell genomes. Purified libraries were measured with a Qubit 3.0 fluorometer, size-checked on a Bioanalyzer 2100, and measured again with the KAPA Library Quantification kit. Every immunoSEQ 96-well plate was sequenced on a dedicated single-read 150-cycle Illumina NextSeq 550 flow cell. In the authors' own workflow: The immunoSEQ output contained only junctional sequences without quality scores, so filtering could not match that applied to full-length reads. Sequences were annotated with PyIR, a Python wrapper for IgBLAST v1.9, and V/J genes and CDR3 were assigned using IMGT germline references. Reads were filtered out if the reads had weak V/J assignments (E-value above 1e-6), no CDR3, stop codons, out-of-frame junctions, or ambiguous translated residues. V3J clonotypes were defined as sequences sharing an identical inferred V gene, J gene, and CDR3 amino acid sequence. The percentage overlap between two repertoires was calculated by dividing the number of shared unique clonotypes by the size of the smaller repertoire. Three approaches were used to assess repertoire richness: RTK rarefaction, the Chao1 estimator, and Recon v2.1 estimates of unobserved clonotypes. Generation probabilities were computed with OLGA for all TCRbeta clonotypes obtained by the gDNA method from a few donors. What TCRdb holds here is the immuneACCESS table cut down to in-frame rearrangements. Part of the clones is not present; checked against another copy, under half of the missing clones reflect an unresolved V gene, and the others are unexplained. V and J calls and clone size follow that table, whereas D and trimming were derived from the DNA. In this sample the table shows about 800,000 clones, approximately 96% of which occur a single time. Less than 0.25% of the sample is in the top ten clones.

CD8 naive samples were obtained by positive selection for CCR7 among CD45RO-negative cells, yielding a CD45RA+CCR7+ population from which TemRA cells were excluded. The donors were healthy, HIV-negative adults with no recently reported acute infections or vaccinations. Every donor was a Caucasian adult living in Nashville, Tennessee, USA. Blood was obtained by leukapheresis, after which PBMCs were separated by Ficoll-Histopaque density gradient centrifugation and cryopreserved in liquid nitrogen vapor phase. Analytical flow cytometry was used to check the purity and quantity of every magnetically sorted T cell population. Genomic DNA was isolated from every sorted fraction and measured by UV absorbance on a Nanodrop 2000c. Study-level results and caveats: Higher generation probabilities were observed for clonotypes shared by all four sorted-subset donors than for non-shared clonotypes. When a handful of donors were compared, the shared fraction of clonotypes was roughly 4.8% for naive CD4, approximately 3.5% for naive CD8, about 2.4% for memory CD4, and around 0.37% for memory CD8. Sampling was restricted to blood, and TCR repertoires in tissues likely differ from the TCR repertoires found in blood. Naive subsets generally had larger estimated clonotype richness than memory subsets. Pairwise subsampling indicated that sequencing depth was expected to affect the degree of clonotype sharing among donors. Even with the large sequencing depth, rarefaction of the sorted-subset datasets indicated that sequencing was incomplete. The small number of donors limited the genetic and exposure-history diversity represented.

Worth noting for this clone: What this receptor recognizes is not known. Base qualities are missing; no much larger clone stands one base away.

Recombination connected TRBV7-9 to TRBJ2-7; tentative D gene TRBD1, with 6 bases matching. The origin of this receptor is a man in his thirties or forties in good health. Sequencing was performed on naive CD8+ T cells sorted from blood. The cell subset or site tag for this specimen amounts to: CD45RA+CCR7+. The DNA sequence reads TGTGCCAGCAGCCCTTCGGGACAACTATACGAGCAGTACTTC. Translation gives CASSPSGQLYEQYF.